The 30 T cell receptor beta chains in this list originate from one sample, sequenced in a study of cytomegalovirus exposure and HLA in healthy donors (dated by TCRdb to the late 2010s). Libraries came from the immunoSEQ multiplex PCR assay. Entries here come from immuneACCESS through TCRdb and include only in-frame sequences with V and J called. Some clones fail to appear in such tables; in the studies checked, an unresolved V gene covers under half of the shortfall, and the cause of the remainder is unknown. The sample table contains 56,000 or so clones; only one count was recorded for 93% of them. Roughly 1.8% of the sample comes from the top ten. The sample consisted of PBMCs. These receptors originate from a woman aged 18-29 years in good health and CMV-seropositive.

The chain is built from TRBV7-7 and TRBJ1-3; D may be TRBD1 (6 bases). Germline V gene sequence: CDR1 SSHAT, CDR2 FNYEAQ (reference sequence). The CDR3 contains 15 residues. The V and J ends lost 1 base and 4 bases respectively, with 11 bases between them. The CDR3 loop reads CASSLGQGKGNTIYF. The CDR3 DNA follows: TGTGCCAGCAGCTTAGGGCAGGGGAAAGGAAACACCATATATTTT.

The chain recombines TRBV4-1 with TRBJ1-6, with TRBD1 matching over 7 bases. The germline gives CDR1 MGHRA, CDR2 YSYEKL. V shed 3 bases, J shed 6 bases, and the junction held 14 bases outside the gene matches. This CDR3 spans 18 amino acids. CDR3 region: CASSQVGRGPSTNSPLHF. CDR3 DNA: TGCGCCAGCAGCCAGGTGGGTAGGGGGCCTTCTACTAATTCACCCCTCCACTTT.

The rearrangement links TRBV27 to TRBJ1-1; a weak D match, TRBD1 (6 bases). CDR1 and CDR2 from the germline V gene are MNHEY and SMNVEV (reference sequence). The V and J ends lost 9 bases and 5 bases respectively, with 22 bases between them. The CDR3 is made up of 15 amino acids. CDR3 sequence: CASKSGAGVRTEAFF. CDR3 DNA sequence: TGTGCCAGTAAATCAGGGGCAGGTGTTCGGACTGAAGCTTTCTTT.

This clone turned up a few times. The V call is TRBV6-1, the J call TRBJ1-5; 9 bases line up with TRBD1. Trimming took 4 bases from V and 4 from J; bases not matched to a gene: 8. The CDR3 runs to 16 residues. CDR1 and CDR2 from the germline V gene are MNHNS and SASEGT. DNA for the CDR3: TGTGCCAGCAGTGGGTGGACAGGGGCCCTTAATCAGCCCCAGCATTTT. It yields the protein CASSGWTGALNQPQHF.

The V call is TRBV6-1, the J call TRBJ2-7; 8 bases align to TRBD1. This CDR3 has 16 residues. CDR1 MNHNS and CDR2 SASEGT come from the germline V gene. The V and J ends lost 4 bases and 0 bases, in that order; junction bases with no gene match: 8. In DNA form, the CDR3 reads TGTGCCAGCAGTGTTACAGGGGGTTTCAGCTCCTACGAGCAGTACTTC. Protein product: CASSVTGGFSSYEQYF.

J is TRBJ1-2 and V is TRBV6-1, with D hard to call. Germline V lookup: CDR1 MNHNS, CDR2 SASEGT. V shed 3 bases and J shed 9 bases, with 17 bases lying between them. The CDR3 sequence is 14 residues long. The CDR3 sequence: CASSESSHRISYTF. The DNA for the CDR3 is TGTGCCAGCAGTGAGTCTTCACACAGAATAAGCTACACCTTC.

This chain joins TRBV10-3 and TRBJ2-7; 10 positions agree with TRBD1. The trim removed 4 bases at V and 3 bases at J, leaving 9 bases unmatched. This CDR3 is built from 16 residues. Germline lookup yields CDR1 ENHRY and CDR2 SYGVKD. DNA of the CDR3: TGTGCCATCAGTGGGGAGGGACAGGGGCCCTTCTACGAGCAGTACTTC. Translated, it gives CAISGEGQGPFYEQYF.

The genes are TRBV4-3 and TRBJ1-1; D is ambiguous. The CDR3 is made up of 18 amino acids. CDR1 and CDR2 (germline): LGHNA, YSLEER. Trimming took off 4 bases at V and 1 base at J, with 22 bases between the two ends. CDR3 nucleotides: TGCGCCAGCAGCCTAGAGCTGTCAAGCTTAAACCCGAACACTGAAGCTTTCTTT. This gives the protein CASSLELSSLNPNTEAFF.

The J gene is TRBJ2-5, the V gene TRBV5-1, with TRBD2 identical over 11 bases. Unmatched junction bases numbered 4, after V lost 1 base and J lost 5 bases. Germline V gene lookup returns CDR1 SGHRS and CDR2 YFSETQ. The CDR3 totals 15 residues. CDR3 DNA sequence: TGCGCCAGCAGCTTGAGTAGCGGGGGGGCCGAGACCCAGTACTTC. This sequence encodes CASSLSSGGAETQYF.

The chain employs TRBV9 and TRBJ1-1; D may be TRBD1 (5 bases). V was trimmed by 3 bases and J by 5 bases, leaving 11 bases between them. Germline V lookup: CDR1 SGDLS, CDR2 YYNGEE. This CDR3 is built from 13 residues. The CDR3 here is CASSAGGGTEAFF. CDR3 in DNA: TGTGCCAGCAGCGCTGGGGGGGGAACTGAAGCTTTCTTT.

This chain uses TRBV7-7 with TRBJ2-7; maybe TRBD2 (6 bases). The CDR3 loop spans 13 amino acids. V was clipped by 0 bases and J by 3 bases, with 6 bases between them. Germline V gene data show CDR1 as SSHAT and CDR2 as FNYEAQ (reference sequence). Here the CDR3 reads CASSLAGGYEQYF. In DNA form, the CDR3 reads TGTGCCAGCAGCTTAGCGGGAGGCTACGAGCAGTACTTC.

This clone appeared once. The J gene is TRBJ1-2, the V gene TRBV7-8; a weak D match, TRBD1 (6 bases). V gave up 0 bases and J gave up 2 bases, with 10 bases separating them. The CDR3 is made up of 15 amino acids. Germline CDR1 reads SGHVS; CDR2 reads FQNEAQ. CDR3 coding DNA: TGTGCCAGCAGCTTAGCGGACAGAAGGAACTATGGCTACACCTTC. It yields the protein CASSLADRRNYGYTF.

The V and J genes are TRBV4-3 and TRBJ2-7; 7 bases are a match to TRBD2. The V gene end was trimmed by 4 bases and the J gene end by 1 base; junction bases not matched to a gene: 1. CDR1 and CDR2 from the germline V gene are LGHNA and YSLEER. The CDR3 sequence is 13 residues long. CDR3 in DNA: TGCGCCAGCAGCCGGGGGGGTTCCTACGAGCAGTACTTC. Its protein product is CASSRGGSYEQYF.

V gene TRBV5-1 combines with J gene TRBJ1-2; perhaps TRBD1 as D (5 bases). Germline lookup yields CDR1 SGHRS and CDR2 YFSETQ. The CDR3 is 14 residues long. V gave up 4 bases and J gave up 4 bases, with 14 bases separating them. CDR3 sequence (DNA): TGCGCCAGCAGCGGAAAAGGGGAGGGCTATGGCTACACCTTC. Encoded protein: CASSGKGEGYGYTF.

The chain employs TRBV28 and TRBJ1-2; no definite D call. The germline V gene encodes CDR1 MDHEN and CDR2 SYDVKM. V was clipped by 4 bases and J by 7 bases, with 7 bases between them. This CDR3 is 11 amino acids long. The CDR3 spells CASSSGIGYTF. In DNA, the CDR3 is TGTGCCAGCAGTTCGGGGATTGGCTACACCTTC.

The rearrangement links TRBV6-5 to TRBJ2-3; weak D call: TRBD1 (6 bases). CDR3 length: 15 amino acids. Trimming stripped 4 bases from V and 2 bases from J, with 13 bases between. Germline loops: CDR1 MNHEY, CDR2 SVGAGI. For the CDR3, the DNA is TGTGCCAGCAGTTCCACCGGGACATACACAGATACGCAGTATTTT. Its protein product is CASSSTGTYTDTQYF.

The chain joins TRBV5-4 to TRBJ2-3, with D unclear. This CDR3 is built from 13 residues. Germline assignment: CDR1 SGHNT and CDR2 YYREEE (reference sequence). V lost 5 bases and J lost 3, with 10 bases in between. CDR3 nucleotides: TGTGCCAGCAGAAGCCCCGGGACAGATACGCAGTATTTT. Translated: CASRSPGTDTQYF.

The chain has TRBV9 and TRBJ1-1; TRBD1 is a possible D gene (5 bases). V was shortened by 3 bases and J by 4 bases, with 10 bases between the two germline ends. CDR1 SGDLS and CDR2 YYNGEE come from the germline V gene. CDR3 length: 13 residues. The CDR3 DNA reads as TGTGCCAGCAGCGGGGGGGTTACCACTGAAGCTTTCTTT. It translates to CASSGGVTTEAFF.

The V and J genes are TRBV5-1 and TRBJ1-4, with 9 bases fitting TRBD1. J lost 7 bases, V lost 4 bases, and 11 bases had no gene match. CDR1 and CDR2 (germline): SGHRS, YFSETQ. The CDR3 covers 16 residues. The CDR3 nucleotides are TGCGCCAGCAGCAGAACCACCGGGACAGGGCGTGAAAAACTGTTTTTT. This translates into CASSRTTGTGREKLFF.

The chain carries TRBV6-6 and TRBJ2-3, with D hard to call. From germline, CDR1 is MNHNY and CDR2 SVGAGI (reference sequence). CDR3 size: 11 residues. The V gene lost 6 bases and the J gene lost 4 bases, with 5 bases spanning the gap. The CDR3 region is CASRGSDTQYF. DNA of the CDR3: TGTGCCAGCAGGGGCTCAGATACGCAGTATTTT.

The chain carries TRBV5-4 and TRBJ1-3, with 7 bases matching TRBD1. Looked up from germline, CDR1 is SGHNT and CDR2 is YYREEE (reference sequence). CDR3 length: 15 residues. Trimming at V came to 5 bases and at J to 4 bases, leaving 9 bases not matched to a gene. The CDR3 reads CASSTLTGRGNTIYF. The CDR3 DNA reads as TGTGCCAGCAGTACCCTGACAGGGCGAGGAAACACCATATATTTT.

V gene TRBV18 combines with J gene TRBJ2-1, with TRBD2 matching over 10 bases. Germline CDR1 is KGHSH and CDR2 is LQKENI. The CDR3 is 15 residues long. The junction had 4 bases not matched to a gene; V was cut back by 0 bases and J by 8 bases. CDR3 DNA: TGTGCCAGCTCACCACCGAGCGGGGGGGTCGATGAGCAGTTCTTC. It codes for CASSPPSGGVDEQFF.

J is TRBJ2-3 and V is TRBV5-1, with TRBD1 matching over 10 bases. The junction had 4 bases not matched to a gene; V was cut back by 0 bases and J by 0 bases. The germline V gene encodes CDR1 SGHRS and CDR2 YFSETQ. The CDR3 runs to 17 residues. The CDR3 DNA reads TGCGCCAGCAGCTTGGGGGACAGGGGTTTGAGCACAGATACGCAGTATTTT. Its protein product is CASSLGDRGLSTDTQYF.

This clone came up once. The chain is built from TRBV4-1 and TRBJ2-7; D might be TRBD2 (5 bases). CDR1 is MGHRA and CDR2 is YSYEKL in the germline V gene. V was clipped by 7 bases and J by 4 bases, with 20 bases between them. The CDR3 is 15 amino acids. CDR3 residues: CASNLAVSGGYEQYF. CDR3 nucleotides: TGCGCCAGCAACCTAGCTGTCTCGGGCGGATACGAGCAGTACTTC.

CDR3 nucleotide sequence: TGCGCCAGCAGCCCCAACAGGGATTCACCCCTCCACTTT. Translated, it gives CASSPNRDSPLHF. The chain joins TRBV10-1 to TRBJ1-6, with D tentatively TRBD1 (6 bases). V shed 6 bases and J shed 8 bases, with 11 bases lying between them. This CDR3 contains 13 residues. The germline V gene has CDR1 WNHNN and CDR2 SYGVQD (reference sequence).

The chain combines TRBV7-9 with TRBJ2-1; D gene ambiguous. Germline V gene lookup returns CDR1 SEHNR and CDR2 FQNEAQ (reference sequence). V lost 5 bases and J lost 3, with 11 bases in between. The CDR3 has 14 residues. The CDR3 sequence is CASSPVIVYNEQFF. The CDR3, as DNA: TGTGCCAGCAGCCCCGTGATAGTCTACAATGAGCAGTTCTTC.

This chain uses TRBV15 with TRBJ2-7; possibly TRBD1 for D (5 bases). CDR3 size: 14 residues. The germline V gene has CDR1 LNHNV and CDR2 YYDKDF (reference sequence). V lost 0 bases to trimming and J lost 6 bases, with 12 bases between them. The CDR3 DNA reads as TGTGCCACCAGCAGAGATCGGCAGGGTGGCGAGCAGTACTTC. This codes for CATSRDRQGGEQYF.

This clone was seen only a few times. The V gene is TRBV7-2, the J gene TRBJ2-1, with D maybe TRBD2 (6 bases). Deletions cut 1 base from V and 7 bases from J, with 17 bases between. The CDR3 length is 16 residues. Germline V gives CDR1 SGHTA, CDR2 FQGNSA. In DNA form, the CDR3 reads TGTGCCAGCAGCTTAGACGAGGTCCCGGGGACTAATGAGCAGTTCTTC. Translating it yields CASSLDEVPGTNEQFF.

The chain couples TRBV18 to TRBJ2-1; 8 positions match TRBD2. Germline V gene lookup returns CDR1 KGHSH and CDR2 LQKENI. The CDR3 extends over 14 amino acids. With V trimmed by 4 bases and J by 8 bases, 7 bases remained unmatched. CDR3 sequence: CASSLISGAYEQFF. The CDR3 DNA follows: TGTGCCAGCTCACTGATTAGCGGGGCCTATGAGCAGTTCTTC.

This rearrangement joins TRBV5-1 to TRBJ1-3; 10 bases are a match to TRBD1. CDR1 SGHRS and CDR2 YFSETQ come from the germline V gene. This CDR3 is built from 17 residues. V lost 4 bases, J lost 2 bases, and 9 bases stayed unmatched. The CDR3 loop reads CASSRGTGVSPGNTIYF. As DNA, the CDR3 is TGCGCCAGCAGCCGCGGGACAGGGGTTTCGCCTGGAAACACCATATATTTT.